The 12 T cell receptor beta chains presented below share a single source sample, sequenced in a study of CDR3 diversity in severe acne. TCRdb independently ran MiXCR on the PCR reads; one entry per CDR3 protein. The table has under 100,000 distinct CDR3 sequences, about 50% seen once; the top ten hold roughly a tenth. Sequencing was carried out using blood. Source of these receptors: a male donor in good health, serving as a control.

Remarks on this clonotype: A read error may produce the germline difference seen at one junction end. The genes are TRBV4-2 and TRBJ2-3; 9 nucleotides agree with TRBD2. The CDR3 spans 19 residues. CDR1 LGHNA and CDR2 YNFKEQ come from the germline V gene. The CDR3 region is CASSQGGRGLASSTDAQYF. CDR3 bases: TGTGCCAGCAGCCAAGGCGGCAGGGGACTAGCCTCGAGCACAGATGCGCAGTATTTT.

This rearrangement joins TRBV29-1 to TRBJ1-1; 7 bases agree with TRBD1. The CDR3 has 14 amino acids. CDR1 SQVTM and CDR2 ANQGSEA come from the germline V gene. V dropped 6 bases and J dropped 0; count of bases not matched to a gene: 7. The CDR3: CSVMGQNMNTEAFF. The DNA for the CDR3 is TGCAGCGTCATGGGACAGAACATGAACACTGAAGCTTTCTTT.

CDR3 amino acids: CSARDRANYEQYF. The CDR3 DNA sequence: TGCAGTGCTAGAGACAGGGCTAACTACGAGCAGTACTTC. The chain couples TRBV20-1 to TRBJ2-7; the D gene is possibly TRBD1 (5 bases). Per germline, CDR1 DFQATT and CDR2 SNEGSKA (reference sequence). There are 13 residues in the CDR3. Trimming shortened V by 0 bases and J by 3 bases, and 9 bases separated the two germline ends.

A single count supports this clonotype. In nucleotides, the CDR3 is TGTGCCACCAGCAGGCCCTCCGGGGGAAGCGTTTCCACCGGGGAGCTGTTTTTT. It encodes CATSRPSGGSVSTGELFF. The chain couples TRBV15 to TRBJ2-2, with D possibly matching TRBD2 (6 bases). The V gene lost 3 bases and the J gene lost 4 bases, with 21 bases spanning the gap. Germline CDR1 reads LNHNV; CDR2 reads YYDKDF (reference sequence). This CDR3 contains 18 residues.

A word on this clonotype: Being one base from a much bigger clone, this may be a read error. The J gene is TRBJ2-6, the V gene TRBV5-4, with TRBD2 as a possible D gene (6 bases). The germline CDR1 and CDR2 sequences are SGHNT and YYREEE (reference sequence). CDR3 length: 17 residues. The CDR3 coding sequence is TGTGCCAGCAGCTCCCTGATGGGGGGTCCTGGGGCCAGCGTCCTGACTTTC. This gives the protein CASSSLMGGPGASVLTF.

The rearrangement links TRBV30 to TRBJ1-4; perhaps TRBD1 as D (5 bases). The V and J ends lost 3 bases and 5 bases respectively, with 13 bases between them. Germline V CDR1 and CDR2: GTSNPN, SVGIG (reference sequence). This CDR3 contains 14 residues. In nucleotides, the CDR3 is TGTGCCTGGAGCCTTCCGGGACTCAATGAAAAACTGTTTTTT. It translates to CAWSLPGLNEKLFF.

This clonotype was detected a few times. This chain connects TRBV2 to TRBJ1-5, with D perhaps TRBD1 (5 bases). V dropped 3 bases and J dropped 5 bases, with 11 bases sitting between them. Germline V gene sequence: CDR1 SNHLY, CDR2 FYNNEI. CDR3 length: 14 amino acids. The CDR3 protein is CASSETGVHQPQHF. The DNA of the CDR3 is TGTGCCAGCAGTGAGACGGGGGTCCATCAGCCCCAGCATTTT.

The J gene is TRBJ1-3, the V gene TRBV7-9; 9 bases align to TRBD1. CDR1 and CDR2 (germline): SEHNR, FQNEAQ (reference sequence). This CDR3 has 17 residues. Trimming at V came to 5 bases and at J to 0 bases, leaving 8 bases not matched to a gene. CDR3 loop: CASSPRATGGSGNTIYF. The CDR3 DNA reads TGTGCCAGCAGCCCCCGAGCGACAGGGGGCTCTGGAAACACCATATATTTT.

This clonotype has just a few counts. V usage is TRBV9 and J usage is TRBJ1-1; D uncertain. The length of the CDR3 is 12 residues. V was cut by 1 base and J by 5 bases, with 6 bases left in between. Germline V gene lookup returns CDR1 SGDLS and CDR2 YYNGEE. CDR3 nucleotides: TGTGCCAGCAGCGTAAGGGCAACTGAAGCTTTCTTT. Translation: CASSVRATEAFF.

The chain joins TRBV25-1 to TRBJ1-4; 9 bases agree with TRBD1. Germline V gene sequence: CDR1 MGHDK, CDR2 SYGVNS. The CDR3 runs to 15 residues. The ends lost 3 bases at V and 8 bases at J; junction bases unmatched: 7. CDR3 sequence: CASSDPGQGPEKLFF. The CDR3 DNA is TGTGCCAGCAGTGACCCGGGACAGGGTCCCGAAAAACTGTTTTTT.

This clonotype came up a few times. The rearrangement joins TRBV25-1 to TRBJ1-5, with D tentatively TRBD1 (6 bases). From germline, CDR1 is MGHDK and CDR2 SYGVNS. The CDR3 is made up of 16 amino acids. V gave up 3 bases and J gave up 7 bases, with 19 bases separating them. CDR3: CASSEAGDAEAQPQHF. The CDR3 nucleotides read TGTGCCAGCAGTGAGGCAGGGGACGCCGAGGCACAGCCCCAGCATTTT.

This clonotype was found a few times. The chain is built from TRBV29-1 and TRBJ2-7, with 9 bases aligning to TRBD1. V trimming: 5 bases; J trimming: 4 bases; junction bases outside the gene matches: 6. CDR1 is SQVTM, CDR2 ANQGSEA, per germline. This CDR3 contains 13 residues. The DNA for the CDR3 is TGCAGCGTTACGGGGACAGGGAGATACGAGCAGTACTTC. Translating it yields CSVTGTGRYEQYF.